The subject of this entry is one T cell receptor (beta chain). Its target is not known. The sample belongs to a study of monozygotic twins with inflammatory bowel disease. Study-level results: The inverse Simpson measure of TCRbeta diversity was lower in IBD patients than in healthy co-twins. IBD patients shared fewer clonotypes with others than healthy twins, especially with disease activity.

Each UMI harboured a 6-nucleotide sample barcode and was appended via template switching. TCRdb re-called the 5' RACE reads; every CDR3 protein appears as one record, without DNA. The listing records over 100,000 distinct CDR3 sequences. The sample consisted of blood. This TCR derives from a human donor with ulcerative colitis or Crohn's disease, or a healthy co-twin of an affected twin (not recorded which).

CDR3 sequence: CASRDRYSSYEQYF. The chain joins TRBV6-6 to TRBJ2-7; TCRdb proposes TRBD1, but this gene call is untestable without DNA. This CDR3 spans 14 amino acids. CDR1 MNHNY and CDR2 SVGAGI come from the germline V gene (reference sequence).